This TCR beta chain was captured by sequencing in a study of beta chain features in type 1 diabetes. The CDR3 spans 13 residues. CDR1 and CDR2 from the germline V gene are SGHTA and FQGNSA. Trimming took 1 base from V and 4 from J, leaving 7 bases between them. This clone appeared a few times. Expressed TCRB transcripts were sequenced because the entire RNA isolate underwent reverse transcription. The assay was immunoSEQ multiplex PCR, and TCRdb's table has in-frame clones only and misses some. This sample has a few hundred thousand clones, with around 30% found just once. Material for sequencing was naive CD4+ T cells from blood. The sequence derives from a man aged 18 to 29 in good health. The chain uses TRBV7-2 and TRBJ1-2; D is possibly TRBD1 (5 bases). CDR3 protein: CASSLERGYGYTF. The CDR3, as DNA: TGTGCCAGCAGCTTAGAAAGGGGCTATGGCTACACCTTC.